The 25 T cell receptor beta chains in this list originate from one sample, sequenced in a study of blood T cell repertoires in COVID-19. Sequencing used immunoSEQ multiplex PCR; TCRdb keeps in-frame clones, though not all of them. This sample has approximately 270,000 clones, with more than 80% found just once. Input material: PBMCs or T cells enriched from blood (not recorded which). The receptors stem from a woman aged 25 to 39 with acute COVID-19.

Here the CDR3 reads CASSLEDYTDTQYF. Here the CDR3 DNA reads TGTGCCAGCAGCTTAGAGGACTACACAGATACGCAGTATTTT. The V call is TRBV7-2, the J call TRBJ2-3; a weak D match, TRBD2 (6 bases). Germline lookup yields CDR1 SGHTA and CDR2 FQGNSA. Trimming took off 1 base at V and 2 bases at J, with 7 bases between the two ends. The CDR3 length is 14 residues.

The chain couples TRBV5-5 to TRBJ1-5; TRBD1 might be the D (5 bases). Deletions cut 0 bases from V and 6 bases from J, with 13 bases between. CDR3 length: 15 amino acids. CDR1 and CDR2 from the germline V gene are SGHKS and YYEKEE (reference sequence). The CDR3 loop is CASSLDTGDGQPQHF. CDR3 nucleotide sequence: TGTGCCAGCAGCTTGGATACGGGGGATGGTCAGCCCCAGCATTTT. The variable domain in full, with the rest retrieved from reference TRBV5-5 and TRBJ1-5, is DAGVTQSPTHLIKTRGQQVTLRCSPISGHKSVSWYQQVLGQGPQFIFQYYEKEERGRGNFPDRFSARQFPNYSSELNVNALLLGDSALYLCASSLDTGDGQPQHFGDGTRLSIL.

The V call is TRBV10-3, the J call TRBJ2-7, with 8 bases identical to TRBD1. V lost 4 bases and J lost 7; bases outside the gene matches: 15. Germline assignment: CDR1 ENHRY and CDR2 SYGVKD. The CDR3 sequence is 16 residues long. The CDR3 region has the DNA TGTGCCATCAGTGTGAGTTTCGGGCAGGGGGCTCAGGAGCAGTACTTC. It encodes CAISVSFGQGAQEQYF.

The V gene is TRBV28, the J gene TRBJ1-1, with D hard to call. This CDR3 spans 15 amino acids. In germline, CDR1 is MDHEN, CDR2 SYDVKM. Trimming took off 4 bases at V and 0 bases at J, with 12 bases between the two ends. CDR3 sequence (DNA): TGTGCCAGCAGTTCACCACTTGAGCTGAACACTGAAGCTTTCTTT. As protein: CASSSPLELNTEAFF.

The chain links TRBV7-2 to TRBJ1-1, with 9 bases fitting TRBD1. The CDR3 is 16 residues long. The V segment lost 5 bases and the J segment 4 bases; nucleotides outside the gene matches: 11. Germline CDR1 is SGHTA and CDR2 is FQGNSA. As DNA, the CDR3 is TGTGCCAGCAGCCGGGGACAGGGCACGGTGGGCACTGAAGCTTTCTTT. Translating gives CASSRGQGTVGTEAFF. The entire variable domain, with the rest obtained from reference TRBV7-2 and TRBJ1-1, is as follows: GAGVSQSPSNKVTEKGKDVELRCDPISGHTALYWYRQSLGQGLEFLIYFQGNSAPDKSGLPSDRFSAERTGGSVSTLTIQRTQQEDSAVYLCASSRGQGTVGTEAFFGQGTRLTVV.

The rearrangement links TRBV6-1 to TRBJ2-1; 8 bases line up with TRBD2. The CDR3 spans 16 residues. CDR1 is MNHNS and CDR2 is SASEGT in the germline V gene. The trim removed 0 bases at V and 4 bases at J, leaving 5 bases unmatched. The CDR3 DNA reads TGTGCCAGCAGTGAAGCTAGCGGGACGAAATACAATGAGCAGTTCTTC. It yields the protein CASSEASGTKYNEQFF.

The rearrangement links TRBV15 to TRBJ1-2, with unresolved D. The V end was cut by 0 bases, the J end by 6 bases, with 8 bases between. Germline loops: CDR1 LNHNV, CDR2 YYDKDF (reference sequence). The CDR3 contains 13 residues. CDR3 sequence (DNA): TGTGCCACCAGCAGAGAAGAGGGAAATGGCTACACCTTC. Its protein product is CATSREEGNGYTF.

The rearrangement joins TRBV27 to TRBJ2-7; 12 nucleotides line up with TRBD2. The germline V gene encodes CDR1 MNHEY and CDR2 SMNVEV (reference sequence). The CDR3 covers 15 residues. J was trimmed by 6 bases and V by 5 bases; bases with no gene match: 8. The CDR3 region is CASSLWTSGNREQYF. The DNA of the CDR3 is TGTGCCAGCAGTCTCTGGACTAGCGGGAACCGCGAGCAGTACTTC.

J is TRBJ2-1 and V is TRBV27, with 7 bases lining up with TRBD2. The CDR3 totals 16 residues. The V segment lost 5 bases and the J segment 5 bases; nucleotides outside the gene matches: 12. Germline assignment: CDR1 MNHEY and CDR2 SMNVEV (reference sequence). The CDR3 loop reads CASSLTLGLVHNEQFF. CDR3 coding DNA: TGTGCCAGCAGTCTAACCCTAGGACTAGTCCACAATGAGCAGTTCTTC.

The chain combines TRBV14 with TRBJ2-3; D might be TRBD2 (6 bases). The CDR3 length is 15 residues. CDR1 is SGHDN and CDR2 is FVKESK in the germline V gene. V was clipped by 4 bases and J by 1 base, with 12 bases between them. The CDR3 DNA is TGTGCCAGCAGCCCCTGGCGGGGTGGCACAGATACGCAGTATTTT. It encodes CASSPWRGGTDTQYF.

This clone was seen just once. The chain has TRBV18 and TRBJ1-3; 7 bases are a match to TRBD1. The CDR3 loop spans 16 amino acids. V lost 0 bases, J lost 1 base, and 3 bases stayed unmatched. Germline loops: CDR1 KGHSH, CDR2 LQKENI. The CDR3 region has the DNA TGTGCCAGCTCACCACCGAACAGGGGATCTGGAAACACCATATATTTT. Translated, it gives CASSPPNRGSGNTIYF.

The CDR3 here is CASSAHREGPYNEQFF. The CDR3 nucleotides are TGTGCCAGCAGTGCCCACAGGGAGGGCCCCTACAATGAGCAGTTCTTC. The chain uses TRBV6-6 and TRBJ2-1; D is perhaps TRBD2 (7 bases). V lost 5 bases, J lost 2 bases, and 16 bases lay in between. Germline V gene sequence: CDR1 MNHNY, CDR2 SVGAGI (reference sequence). The CDR3 is 16 amino acids.

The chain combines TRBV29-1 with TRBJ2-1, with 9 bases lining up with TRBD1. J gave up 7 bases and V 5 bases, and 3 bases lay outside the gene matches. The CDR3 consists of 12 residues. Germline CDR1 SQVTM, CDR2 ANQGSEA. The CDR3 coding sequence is TGCAGCGTTCGAGGACAGGGGAATGAGCAGTTCTTC. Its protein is CSVRGQGNEQFF.

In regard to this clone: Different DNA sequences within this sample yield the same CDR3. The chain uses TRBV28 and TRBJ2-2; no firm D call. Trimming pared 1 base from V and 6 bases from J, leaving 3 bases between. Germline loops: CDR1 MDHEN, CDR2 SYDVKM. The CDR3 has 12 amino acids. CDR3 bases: TGTGCCAGCAGTTTATTATCCGGGGAGCTGTTTTTT. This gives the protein CASSLLSGELFF.

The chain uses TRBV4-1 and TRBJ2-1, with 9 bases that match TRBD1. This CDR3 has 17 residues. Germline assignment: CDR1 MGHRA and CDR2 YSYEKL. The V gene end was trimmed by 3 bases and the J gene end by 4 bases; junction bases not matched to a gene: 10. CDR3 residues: CASSHRLQGALYNEQFF. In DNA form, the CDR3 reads TGCGCCAGCAGCCACCGATTACAGGGGGCCCTTTACAATGAGCAGTTCTTC.

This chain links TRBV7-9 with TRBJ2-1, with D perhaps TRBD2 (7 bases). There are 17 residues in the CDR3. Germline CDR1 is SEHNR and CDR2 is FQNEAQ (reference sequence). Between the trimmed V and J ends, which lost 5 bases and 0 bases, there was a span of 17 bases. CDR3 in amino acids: CASSPRGGGSSYNEQFF. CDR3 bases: TGTGCCAGCAGCCCCCGAGGGGGGGGGAGCTCCTACAATGAGCAGTTCTTC.

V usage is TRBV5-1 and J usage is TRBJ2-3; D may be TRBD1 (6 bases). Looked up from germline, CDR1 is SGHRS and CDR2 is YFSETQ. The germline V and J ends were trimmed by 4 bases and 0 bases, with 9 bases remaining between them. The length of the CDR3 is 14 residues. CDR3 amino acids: CASSAGDSTDTQYF. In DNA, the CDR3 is TGCGCCAGCAGCGCAGGGGATAGCACAGATACGCAGTATTTT.

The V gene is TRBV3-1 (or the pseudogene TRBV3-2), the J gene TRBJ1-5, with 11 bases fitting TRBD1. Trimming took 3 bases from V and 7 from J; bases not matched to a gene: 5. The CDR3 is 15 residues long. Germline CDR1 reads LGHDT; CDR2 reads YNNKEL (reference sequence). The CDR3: CASSQSGQGAQPQHF. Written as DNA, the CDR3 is TGTGCCAGCAGCCAGTCAGGACAGGGGGCCCAGCCCCAGCATTTT.

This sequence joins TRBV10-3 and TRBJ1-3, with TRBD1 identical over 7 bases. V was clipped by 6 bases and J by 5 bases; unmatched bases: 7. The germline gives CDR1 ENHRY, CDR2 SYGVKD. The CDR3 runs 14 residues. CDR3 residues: CAISTGQTRNTIYF. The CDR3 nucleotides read TGTGCCATCAGCACGGGACAGACCCGAAACACCATATATTTT.

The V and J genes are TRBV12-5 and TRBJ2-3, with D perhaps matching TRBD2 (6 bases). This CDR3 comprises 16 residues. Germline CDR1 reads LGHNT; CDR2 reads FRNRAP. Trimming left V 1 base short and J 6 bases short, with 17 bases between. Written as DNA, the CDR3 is TGTGCTAGTGGTTTGGGAGCGTCGGGTCTAGCGGATACGCAGTATTTT. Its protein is CASGLGASGLADTQYF.

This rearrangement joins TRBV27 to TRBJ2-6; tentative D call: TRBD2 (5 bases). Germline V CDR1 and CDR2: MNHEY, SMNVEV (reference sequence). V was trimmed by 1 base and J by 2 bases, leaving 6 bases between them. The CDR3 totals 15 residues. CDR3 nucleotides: TGTGCCAGCAGTTTATGGGGAGCTGGGGCCAACGTCCTGACTTTC. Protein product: CASSLWGAGANVLTF. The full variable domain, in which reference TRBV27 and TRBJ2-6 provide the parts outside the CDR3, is EAQVTQNPRYLITVTGKKLTVTCSQNMNHEYMSWYRQDPGLGLRQIYYSMNVEVTDKGDVPEGYKVSRKEKRNFPLILESPSPNQTSLYFCASSLWGAGANVLTFGAGSRLTVL.

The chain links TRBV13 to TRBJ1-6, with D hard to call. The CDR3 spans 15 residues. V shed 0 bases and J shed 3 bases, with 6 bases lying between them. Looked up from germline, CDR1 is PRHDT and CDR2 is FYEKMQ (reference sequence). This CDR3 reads CASSLGQFYNSPLHF. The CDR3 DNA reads TGTGCCAGCAGCTTAGGGCAGTTCTATAATTCACCCCTCCACTTT.

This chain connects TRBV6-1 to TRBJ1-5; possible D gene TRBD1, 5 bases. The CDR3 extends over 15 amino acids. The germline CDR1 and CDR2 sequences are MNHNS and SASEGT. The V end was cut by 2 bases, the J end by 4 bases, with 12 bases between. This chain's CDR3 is CASSELSGGNQPQHF. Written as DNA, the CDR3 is TGTGCCAGCAGTGAATTGAGTGGGGGGAATCAGCCCCAGCATTTT.

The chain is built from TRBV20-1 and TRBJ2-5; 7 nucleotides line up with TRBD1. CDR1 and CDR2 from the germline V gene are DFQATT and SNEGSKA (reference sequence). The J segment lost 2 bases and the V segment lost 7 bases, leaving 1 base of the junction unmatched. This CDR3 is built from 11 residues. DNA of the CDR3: TGCAGTGGGGGACAGCAAGAGACCCAGTACTTC. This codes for CSGGQQETQYF.

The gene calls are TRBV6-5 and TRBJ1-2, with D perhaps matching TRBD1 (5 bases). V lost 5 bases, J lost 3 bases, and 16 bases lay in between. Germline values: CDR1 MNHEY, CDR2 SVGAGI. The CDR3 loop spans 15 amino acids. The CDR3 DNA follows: TGTGCCAGCAGTCGGACACCTCTCGCGGACTATGGCTACACCTTC. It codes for CASSRTPLADYGYTF.